The subject of this entry is one T cell receptor beta chain. Its target is not known. J gave up 2 bases and V 4 bases, and 6 bases lay outside the gene matches. Germline values: CDR1 MNHEY, CDR2 SMNVEV (reference sequence). The length of the CDR3 is 15 residues. This sample was included in a study of cytomegalovirus exposure and HLA in healthy donors. The primer mix had 60 Vbeta and 13 Jbeta primers. Using immunoSEQ multiplex PCR, the repertoire was profiled, and TCRdb retains in-frame clones only, with some absent. This repertoire shows 120,000 or so clones, 60% to 80% found once; its top ten account for around 3%. The study, taken as a whole, reports: Using a false discovery rate of 0.05, a later analysis showed that 15,000 to 20,000 TCR beta sequences were associated with HLA alleles.

The chain carries TRBV27 and TRBJ2-7, with 9 bases fitting TRBD1. The sequenced material came from PBMCs. The receptor's source is a woman between 50 and 59 years old in good health and CMV-seronegative. CDR3 nucleotide sequence: TGTGCCAGCAGTTGGACAGGGGTAGGAACCTACGAGCAGTACTTC. Translation gives CASSWTGVGTYEQYF.